The 30 T cell receptor beta chains given below trace back to one sample, sequenced in a study of cytomegalovirus exposure and HLA in healthy donors. The study ran its PCR with 60 Vbeta and 13 Jbeta primers. TCRdb keeps only in-frame clones here, not all; method: immunoSEQ multiplex PCR. The data contain 150,000 to 200,000 clones, around 79% of them singletons. The sequencing sample was made of PBMCs. These receptors were obtained from a man aged 45 to 65 in good health and CMV-seropositive.

This clone occurred a few times. The rearrangement links TRBV6-1 to TRBJ1-5, with D possibly being TRBD1 (6 bases). This CDR3 region has 16 residues. V shed 2 bases and J shed 6 bases, with 17 bases lying between them. Germline CDR1 and CDR2: MNHNS and SASEGT. As DNA, the CDR3 is TGTGCCAGCAGTGAAAGGGACACCCCACCGGGTCAGCCCCAGCATTTT. This codes for CASSERDTPPGQPQHF.

The chain uses TRBV10-3 and TRBJ2-1; a weak D match, TRBD2 (7 bases). This CDR3 comprises 13 residues. The germline V gene encodes CDR1 ENHRY and CDR2 SYGVKD. The V end lost 11 bases, the J end lost 7 bases, and 18 bases lay between the germline ends. This CDR3 is CAAGGGGRNEQFF. The DNA of the CDR3 is TGTGCCGCAGGTGGGGGGGGCCGAAATGAGCAGTTCTTC.

V gene TRBV7-2 combines with J gene TRBJ2-2; weak D call: TRBD1 (5 bases). The CDR3 runs to 15 residues. Germline V lookup: CDR1 SGHTA, CDR2 FQGNSA. The V end lost 2 bases, the J end lost 4 bases, and 11 bases lay between the germline ends. The CDR3 sequence is CASSLQGYSTGELFF. The CDR3 coding sequence is TGTGCCAGCAGCTTACAGGGTTATAGCACCGGGGAGCTGTTTTTT.

The chain joins TRBV6-6 to TRBJ1-3, with a possible D match to TRBD1 (6 bases). The CDR3 runs to 15 residues. Germline assignment: CDR1 MNHNY and CDR2 SVGAGI (reference sequence). V was shortened by 5 bases and J by 0 bases, with 11 bases between the two germline ends. CDR3: CASSQDSSSGNTIYF. CDR3 DNA: TGTGCCAGCAGTCAGGACAGCAGCTCTGGAAACACCATATATTTT.

The genes are TRBV29-1 and TRBJ2-1, with 7 bases matching TRBD1. The germline V gene has CDR1 SQVTM and CDR2 ANQGSEA. Germline trimming cut 3 bases from V and 2 bases from J; bases unmatched to any gene: 1. There are 13 residues in the CDR3. In DNA, the CDR3 is TGCAGCGTTGAGGGACAGACCTACAATGAGCAGTTCTTC. Its translation: CSVEGQTYNEQFF.

The CDR3: CASSGGRPKGTDTQYF. The CDR3 DNA reads TGTGCCAGTAGTGGAGGACGCCCAAAAGGGACAGATACGCAGTATTTT. The genes are TRBV19 and TRBJ2-3, with D perhaps matching TRBD2 (5 bases). The CDR3 length is 16 residues. Germline CDR1 LNHDA, CDR2 SQIVND (reference sequence). V gave up 5 bases and J gave up 3 bases, with 18 bases separating them.

This rearrangement joins TRBV7-9 to TRBJ2-3; TRBD2 might be the D (5 bases). Germline V gives CDR1 SEHNR, CDR2 FQNEAQ (reference sequence). Trimming removed 1 base from V and 1 base from J, with 15 bases in between. The CDR3 runs 17 residues. CDR3 loop: CASSLVNRILGTDTQYF. In DNA, the CDR3 is TGTGCCAGCAGCTTAGTTAACCGTATACTAGGCACAGATACGCAGTATTTT.

This chain joins TRBV27 and TRBJ1-2, with a tentative D call TRBD1 (5 bases). V lost 8 bases to trimming and J lost 12 bases, with 19 bases between them. Germline values: CDR1 MNHEY, CDR2 SMNVEV (reference sequence). The CDR3 consists of 12 residues. The CDR3 sequence: CASRAPGTNDTF. The CDR3 region has the DNA TGTGCCAGCCGAGCCCCCGGGACTAATGACACCTTC.

The CDR3 bases are TGTGCCAGAGACAGGGGCCACAATGAGCAGTTCTTC. Residues: CARDRGHNEQFF. V and J are TRBV28 and TRBJ2-1; 8 bases match TRBD1. This CDR3 comprises 12 residues. Germline V gene lookup returns CDR1 MDHEN and CDR2 SYDVKM. V shed 9 bases and J 5 bases; nucleotides not matched to a gene: 3.

The chain is built from TRBV19 and TRBJ2-2; 13 bases are a match to TRBD2. After removal of 5 bases from V and 6 bases from J, the junction contained 3 bases not matched to a gene. The CDR3 has 15 amino acids. CDR1 and CDR2 from the germline V gene are LNHDA and SQIVND (reference sequence). CDR3 loop: CASSAGLAGSGELFF. The DNA for the CDR3 is TGTGCCAGTAGTGCGGGACTAGCGGGGTCCGGGGAGCTGTTTTTT. The whole variable domain, filled in from reference TRBV19 and TRBJ2-2, reads DGGITQSPKYLFRKEGQNVTLSCEQNLNHDAMYWYRQDPGQGLRLIYYSQIVNDFQKGDIAEGYSVSREKKESFPLTVTSAQKNPTAFYLCASSAGLAGSGELFFGEGSRLTVL.

The chain recombines TRBV10-3 with TRBJ2-1; a weak D match, TRBD1 (5 bases). Germline V gene sequence: CDR1 ENHRY, CDR2 SYGVKD. Deletions cut 4 bases from V and 8 bases from J, with 15 bases between. This CDR3 region has 14 residues. CDR3 nucleotide sequence: TGTGCCATCAGTGGGTCGATGACAGTTGATGAGCAGTTCTTC. Protein sequence: CAISGSMTVDEQFF.

The rearrangement links TRBV5-1 to TRBJ2-2; D is uncertain. Trimming took off 0 bases at V and 6 bases at J, with 12 bases between the two ends. CDR1 and CDR2 (germline): SGHRS, YFSETQ. The CDR3 sequence is 15 residues long. CDR3 sequence reads: CASSLDSVRSGELFF. DNA for the CDR3: TGCGCCAGCAGCTTGGATTCGGTACGGTCCGGGGAGCTGTTTTTT.

The rearrangement joins TRBV4-1 to TRBJ2-1, with D possibly TRBD1 on 6 matching bases. The V and J ends lost 0 bases and 6 bases respectively, with 12 bases between them. The CDR3 spans 15 residues. CDR1 and CDR2 (germline): MGHRA, YSYEKL. CDR3 DNA: TGCGCCAGCAGCCAAGATCGGACAGTAGGCAATGAGCAGTTCTTC. Its translation is CASSQDRTVGNEQFF.

V is TRBV2 and J is TRBJ2-2; a weak D match, TRBD2 (7 bases). The CDR3 contains 15 residues. Germline lookup yields CDR1 SNHLY and CDR2 FYNNEI. Trimming took off 7 bases at V and 0 bases at J, with 12 bases between the two ends. The CDR3 spells CASNRGGANTGELFF. The CDR3 nucleotides read TGTGCCAGCAATCGAGGGGGGGCGAACACCGGGGAGCTGTTTTTT.

This clone has a handful of counts. The chain uses TRBV4-1 and TRBJ1-5; 7 nucleotides align to TRBD1. Trimming at V came to 1 base and at J to 4 bases, leaving 4 bases not matched to a gene. CDR1 is MGHRA, CDR2 YSYEKL, per germline. This CDR3 spans 15 amino acids. CDR3 in amino acids: CASSQGGTANQPQHF. The CDR3 coding sequence is TGCGCCAGCAGCCAAGGGGGGACAGCTAATCAGCCCCAGCATTTT.

The genes are TRBV5-1 and TRBJ2-5; TRBD2 agrees at 14 bases. The junction had 7 bases not matched to a gene; V was cut back by 4 bases and J by 5 bases. The length of the CDR3 is 16 residues. The germline gives CDR1 SGHRS, CDR2 YFSETQ. The CDR3 DNA follows: TGCGCCAGCAGCCCGCAGGGACTAGCGGGGGTTGAGACCCAGTACTTC. This encodes CASSPQGLAGVETQYF. The variable domain in full, with the rest retrieved from reference TRBV5-1 and TRBJ2-5, is KAGVTQTPRYLIKTRGQQVTLSCSPISGHRSVSWYQQTPGQGLQFLFEYFSETQRNKGNFPGRFSGRQFSNSRSEMNVSTLELGDSALYLCASSPQGLAGVETQYFGPGTRLLVL.

The chain joins TRBV14 to TRBJ2-1; perhaps TRBD1 as D (7 bases). The CDR3 has 16 amino acids. Trimming cost V 5 bases and J 8 bases, with 22 bases left between them. The germline V gene has CDR1 SGHDN and CDR2 FVKESK. CDR3 DNA sequence: TGTGCCAGCAGCTTGACAGGGAGGCACCACATGGATGAGCAGTTCTTC. Translation gives CASSLTGRHHMDEQFF.

The chain is built from TRBV6-1 and TRBJ2-5; 9 nucleotides agree with TRBD2. The germline CDR1 and CDR2 sequences are MNHNS and SASEGT. The CDR3 consists of 15 residues. The V gene end was trimmed by 7 bases and the J gene end by 4 bases; junction bases not matched to a gene: 10. In nucleotides, the CDR3 is TGTGCCAGCAACTCCGGGACTAGCTTCGGAGAGACCCAGTACTTC. Amino acids: CASNSGTSFGETQYF.

This clone was seen a handful of times. This rearrangement joins TRBV6-5 to TRBJ1-6; 7 bases line up with TRBD1. The V gene's germline CDR1 is MNHEY and CDR2 SVGAGI. The CDR3 is made up of 14 amino acids. Trimming removed 8 bases from V and 13 bases from J; junction bases left unmatched: 14. CDR3 loop: CASLGQRNSGPLHF. The CDR3 region has the DNA TGTGCCAGCTTGGGACAGCGAAATTCAGGTCCCCTCCACTTT.

The chain uses TRBV13 and TRBJ1-2; TRBD1 matches 7 bases. This CDR3 comprises 14 residues. Losses at the gene ends were 5 bases for V and 5 bases for J; bases not matched to a gene: 8. Per the germline V gene, CDR1 is PRHDT and CDR2 is FYEKMQ (reference sequence). CDR3: CASSHGTATYGYTF. CDR3 in DNA: TGTGCCAGCAGCCACGGGACAGCCACTTATGGCTACACCTTC.

The rearrangement links TRBV5-1 to TRBJ2-1; 7 bases are shared with TRBD2. The CDR3 sequence is 15 residues long. The V and J ends lost 3 bases and 10 bases, in that order; junction bases with no gene match: 13. Germline V CDR1 and CDR2: SGHRS, YFSETQ. CDR3 in amino acids: CASSSQGNRAGEQFF. The CDR3, as DNA: TGCGCCAGCAGCTCTCAGGGTAACAGAGCGGGAGAGCAGTTCTTC.

CDR3 coding DNA: TGTGCCAGCAGCTTCTTTCAGGGATCTAACTATGGCTACACCTTC. The encoded protein is CASSFFQGSNYGYTF. The chain is built from TRBV7-9 and TRBJ1-2; D may be TRBD1 (5 bases). The V and J ends lost 3 bases and 0 bases respectively, with 11 bases between them. Germline-derived CDR1 and CDR2 are SEHNR and FQNEAQ (reference sequence). The CDR3 contains 15 residues.

J is TRBJ1-1 and V is TRBV7-6, with D maybe TRBD1 (6 bases). The CDR3 sequence is 17 residues long. Per germline, CDR1 SGHVS and CDR2 FNYEAQ. Trimming pared 2 bases from V and 2 bases from J, leaving 18 bases between. CDR3 coding DNA: TGTGCCAGCAGCTTATTCTTAACAGGGAGAACAAACACTGAAGCTTTCTTT. It yields the protein CASSLFLTGRTNTEAFF. The whole variable domain, remainder taken from reference TRBV7-6 and TRBJ1-1, is GAGVSQSPRYKVTKRGQDVALRCDPISGHVSLYWYRQALGQGPEFLTYFNYEAQQDKSGLPNDRFSAERPEGSISTLTIQRTEQRDSAMYRCASSLFLTGRTNTEAFFGQGTRLTVV.

The V and J genes are TRBV25-1 and TRBJ2-7; 10 bases line up with TRBD1. Germline-derived CDR1 and CDR2 are MGHDK and SYGVNS. Trimming cost V 2 bases and J 5 bases; bases outside gene matches: 9. This CDR3 is 16 amino acids long. The CDR3 is CASSEEGTGEYHEQYF. In nucleotides, the CDR3 is TGTGCCAGCAGTGAAGAAGGGACAGGGGAGTACCACGAGCAGTACTTC.

The chain is built from TRBV6-5 and TRBJ1-4; TRBD1 matches 8 bases. This CDR3 has 15 residues. V lost 6 bases and J lost 8; bases outside the gene matches: 11. Looked up from germline, CDR1 is MNHEY and CDR2 is SVGAGI. The CDR3 DNA is TGTGCCAGCAGCCGTGTTGCGACAGGGGTCGAAAAACTGTTTTTT. Its translation: CASSRVATGVEKLFF.

The rearrangement joins TRBV5-4 to TRBJ2-5; D may be TRBD1 (6 bases). V shed 4 bases and J shed 2 bases, with 12 bases lying between them. Germline CDR1 reads SGHNT; CDR2 reads YYREEE (reference sequence). The CDR3 is made up of 14 amino acids. The CDR3 here is CASSHRDTQETQYF. In nucleotides, the CDR3 is TGTGCCAGCAGCCACCGGGACACACAAGAGACCCAGTACTTC.

This clone occurred once. The chain combines TRBV9 with TRBJ2-3; 8 nucleotides match TRBD1. The J segment lost 0 bases and the V segment lost 4 bases, leaving 7 bases of the junction unmatched. Germline V lookup: CDR1 SGDLS, CDR2 YYNGEE. The CDR3 is 16 amino acids. The DNA of the CDR3 is TGTGCCAGCAGCCCCCACAGGGGGGTAAGCACAGATACGCAGTATTTT. It is translated as CASSPHRGVSTDTQYF.

The gene calls are TRBV5-6 and TRBJ1-5, with D hard to call. The CDR3 loop spans 14 amino acids. V lost 4 bases, J lost 0 bases, and 8 bases lay in between. Germline-derived CDR1 and CDR2 are SGHDT and YYEEEE. CDR3 in DNA: TGTGCCAGCAGCCTGTCGTATAGCAATCAGCCCCAGCATTTT. Translation: CASSLSYSNQPQHF.

This clone has a handful of counts. The rearrangement uses TRBV2 and TRBJ2-1; 7 nucleotides agree with TRBD2. The CDR3 totals 15 residues. V was clipped by 5 bases and J by 2 bases; unmatched bases: 6. CDR1 is SNHLY and CDR2 is FYNNEI in the germline V gene. The CDR3 coding sequence is TGTGCCAGCAGTTACCAAGCGGGGACCTACAATGAGCAGTTCTTC. It encodes CASSYQAGTYNEQFF.

This clone came up a few times. The V and J genes are TRBV6-6 and TRBJ1-1; 9 nucleotides align to TRBD1. The CDR3 has 12 amino acids. V dropped 6 bases and J dropped 11; count of bases not matched to a gene: 7. CDR1 is MNHNY and CDR2 is SVGAGI in the germline V gene (reference sequence). DNA of the CDR3: TGTGCCAGCAGCACAGGGGGCGCGGATGCTTTCTTT. Amino acids: CASSTGGADAFF.